These T cell receptor beta chains were read from a single sample in a study of beta chain features in type 1 diabetes. Libraries were prepared by immunoSEQ multiplex PCR; TCRdb keeps only in-frame clonotypes and omits some of them. This table has hundreds of thousands of clones, 15% appearing once. Sequencing input: naive CD4+ T cells from blood. These TCRs come from a man younger than 35 with type 1 diabetes. The CDR3 runs from the conserved cysteine through the conserved F or W. Fields, in order: J gene, V gene, clone size, CDR3 length, D gene, CDR3 protein, CDR3 DNA. The D gene is left open where the match is weak. Clone size is shown for a subset of rows, as once, few, many or a class of expanded clone.

j_call: TRBJ2-7
v_call: TRBV7-2
clone_size: few
cdr3_length: 14
d_call: TRBD2
cdr3_aa: CASSDSGGPYEQYF
cdr3_nt: TGTGCCAGCAGCGATTCGGGGGGGCCCTACGAGCAGTACTTC

j_call: TRBJ2-2
v_call: TRBV5-4
clone_size: few
cdr3_length: 18
d_call: TRBD2
cdr3_aa: CASSSRPQRGGRTGELFF
cdr3_nt: TGTGCCAGCAGCTCCAGGCCACAGCGGGGGGGTCGCACCGGGGAGCTGTTTTTT

j_call: TRBJ2-2
v_call: TRBV7-9
clone_size: few
cdr3_length: 14
d_call: -
cdr3_aa: CASNKYSGAGELFF
cdr3_nt: TGTGCCAGCAATAAGTATAGTGGTGCCGGGGAGCTGTTTTTT

j_call: TRBJ2-7
v_call: TRBV9
clone_size: -
cdr3_length: 13
d_call: TRBD2
cdr3_aa: CASTGEGSYEQYF
cdr3_nt: TGTGCCAGCACGGGGGAGGGGTCCTACGAGCAGTACTTC

j_call: TRBJ2-1
v_call: TRBV5-1
clone_size: -
cdr3_length: 16
d_call: TRBD2
cdr3_aa: CASSFRLAGGRNEQFF
cdr3_nt: TGCGCCAGCAGCTTCAGACTAGCGGGCGGGCGCAATGAGCAGTTCTTC

j_call: TRBJ2-5
v_call: TRBV15
clone_size: few
cdr3_length: 17
d_call: TRBD2
cdr3_aa: CATSRDWRTSAEETQYF
cdr3_nt: TGTGCCACCAGCAGAGATTGGCGGACTAGCGCTGAAGAGACCCAGTACTTC

j_call: TRBJ1-2
v_call: TRBV30
clone_size: -
cdr3_length: 13
d_call: -
cdr3_aa: CAWSPTTMTGYTF
cdr3_nt: TGTGCCTGGAGTCCGACAACCATGACAGGCTACACCTTC

j_call: TRBJ2-1
v_call: TRBV5-4
clone_size: -
cdr3_length: 13
d_call: -
cdr3_aa: CASSPTGMGEQFF
cdr3_nt: TGTGCCAGCAGTCCCACAGGAATGGGGGAGCAGTTCTTC

j_call: TRBJ2-2
v_call: TRBV18
clone_size: -
cdr3_length: 20
d_call: TRBD2
cdr3_aa: CASSPGLAGGPLRRTGELFF
cdr3_nt: TGTGCCAGCTCACCTGGACTAGCGGGAGGCCCTTTGAGGAGGACCGGGGAGCTGTTTTTT

j_call: TRBJ2-1
v_call: TRBV5-4
clone_size: -
cdr3_length: 14
d_call: TRBD2
cdr3_aa: CATAMAGGRKIRFF
cdr3_nt: TGTGCCACAGCTATGGCGGGGGGGCGTAAAATCCGGTTCTTC

j_call: TRBJ2-5
v_call: TRBV7-7
clone_size: few
cdr3_length: 14
d_call: TRBD2
cdr3_aa: CASSLGTSQETQYF
cdr3_nt: TGTGCCAGCAGCCTAGGGACTAGCCAAGAGACCCAGTACTTC

j_call: TRBJ2-1
v_call: TRBV9
clone_size: few
cdr3_length: 12
d_call: -
cdr3_aa: CASSSSPGEQFF
cdr3_nt: TGTGCCAGCAGCTCAAGCCCCGGTGAGCAGTTCTTC

j_call: TRBJ2-1
v_call: TRBV30
clone_size: -
cdr3_length: 14
d_call: TRBD1
cdr3_aa: CAWGDRFLYTEQFF
cdr3_nt: TGTGCCTGGGGGGACAGATTTCTTTACACTGAGCAGTTCTTC

j_call: TRBJ2-5
v_call: TRBV7-2
clone_size: -
cdr3_length: 13
d_call: -
cdr3_aa: CASSVGVQETQYF
cdr3_nt: TGTGCCAGCAGTGTAGGGGTCCAAGAGACCCAGTACTTC

j_call: TRBJ2-7
v_call: TRBV30
clone_size: -
cdr3_length: 14
d_call: TRBD2
cdr3_aa: CAWSVGLAGSEQYF
cdr3_nt: TGTGCCTGGAGTGTCGGACTAGCGGGATCCGAGCAGTACTTC

j_call: TRBJ2-7
v_call: TRBV2
clone_size: -
cdr3_length: 14
d_call: TRBD1
cdr3_aa: CASRIGQGAFEQYF
cdr3_nt: TGTGCCAGCAGAATAGGACAGGGGGCATTCGAGCAGTACTTC

j_call: TRBJ2-3
v_call: TRBV4-3
clone_size: few
cdr3_length: 16
d_call: -
cdr3_aa: CASSQVATGPGDTQYF
cdr3_nt: TGCGCCAGCAGCCAAGTGGCCACTGGGCCTGGAGATACGCAGTATTTT

j_call: TRBJ2-7
v_call: TRBV2
clone_size: -
cdr3_length: 14
d_call: TRBD2
cdr3_aa: CASNRLAAPYEQYF
cdr3_nt: TGTGCCAGCAACCGACTAGCGGCACCCTACGAGCAGTACTTC